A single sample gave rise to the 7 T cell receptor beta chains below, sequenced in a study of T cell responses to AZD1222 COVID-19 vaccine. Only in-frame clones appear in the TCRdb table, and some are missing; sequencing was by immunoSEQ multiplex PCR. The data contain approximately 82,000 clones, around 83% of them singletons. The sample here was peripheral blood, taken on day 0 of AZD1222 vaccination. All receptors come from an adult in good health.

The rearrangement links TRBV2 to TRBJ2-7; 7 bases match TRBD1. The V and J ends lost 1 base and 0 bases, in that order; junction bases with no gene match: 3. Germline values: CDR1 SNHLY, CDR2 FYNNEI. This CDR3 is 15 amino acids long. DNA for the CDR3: TGTGCCAGCAGTGAAGAGACAGGGACCTCCTACGAGCAGTACTTC. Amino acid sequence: CASSEETGTSYEQYF. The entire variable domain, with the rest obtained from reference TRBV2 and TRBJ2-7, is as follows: EPEVTQTPSHQVTQMGQEVILRCVPISNHLYFYWYRQILGQKVEFLVSFYNNEISEKSEIFDDQFSVERPDGSNFTLKIRSTKLEDSAMYFCASSEETGTSYEQYFGPGTRLTVT.

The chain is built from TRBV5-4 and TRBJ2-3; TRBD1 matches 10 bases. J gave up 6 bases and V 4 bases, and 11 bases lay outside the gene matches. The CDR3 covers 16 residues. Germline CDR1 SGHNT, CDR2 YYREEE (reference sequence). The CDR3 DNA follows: TGTGCCAGCAGCCCCAGCGCGGGACAGGGGTCCGATACGCAGTATTTT. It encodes CASSPSAGQGSDTQYF.

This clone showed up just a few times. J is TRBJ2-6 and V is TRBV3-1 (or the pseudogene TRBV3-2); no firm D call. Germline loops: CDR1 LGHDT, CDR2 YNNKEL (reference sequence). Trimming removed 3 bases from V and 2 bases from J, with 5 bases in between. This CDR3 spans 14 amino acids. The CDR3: CASSQPAGANVLTF. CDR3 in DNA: TGTGCCAGCAGCCAGCCGGCTGGGGCCAACGTCCTGACTTTC.

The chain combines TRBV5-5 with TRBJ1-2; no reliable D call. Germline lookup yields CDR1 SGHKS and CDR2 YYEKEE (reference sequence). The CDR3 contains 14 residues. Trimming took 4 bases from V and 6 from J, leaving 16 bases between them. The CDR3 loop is CASSTGLTRDGYTF. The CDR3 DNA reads TGTGCCAGCAGCACCGGACTGACGCGGGATGGCTACACCTTC.

Here the CDR3 DNA reads TGTGCCAGCAGCCGGACAGGGGGGTTGGAGACCCAGTACTTC. Translated, it gives CASSRTGGLETQYF. The rearrangement links TRBV5-4 to TRBJ2-5; 10 bases fit TRBD1. The germline V gene encodes CDR1 SGHNT and CDR2 YYREEE (reference sequence). The CDR3 loop spans 14 amino acids. With 4 bases clipped from V and 5 bases from J, the junction kept 5 bases outside the gene matches.

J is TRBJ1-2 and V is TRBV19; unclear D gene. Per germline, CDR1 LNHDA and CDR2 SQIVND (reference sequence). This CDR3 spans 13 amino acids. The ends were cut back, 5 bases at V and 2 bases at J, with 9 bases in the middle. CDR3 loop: CASSGGQNYGYTF. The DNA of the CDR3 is TGTGCCAGTAGTGGTGGGCAGAACTATGGCTACACCTTC.

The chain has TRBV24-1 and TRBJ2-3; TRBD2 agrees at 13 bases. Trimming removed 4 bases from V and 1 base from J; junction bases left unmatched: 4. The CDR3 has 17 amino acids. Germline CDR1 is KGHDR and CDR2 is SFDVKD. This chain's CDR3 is CATSDPGTSGGTDTQYF. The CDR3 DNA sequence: TGTGCCACCAGTGACCCAGGGACTAGCGGGGGCACAGATACGCAGTATTTT.